This TCR beta chain is drawn from a study of blood T cell repertoires in COVID-19. This CDR3 region has 16 residues. CDR1 and CDR2 (germline): MNHEY, SVGAGI. The V and J ends lost 3 bases and 3 bases respectively, with 18 bases between them. Data came from immunoSEQ multiplex PCR; TCRdb stores just in-frame clones and leaves some out. The sample comprises about 330,000 clones, roughly nine tenths of which are singletons, and around 20% rests with the top ten. The chain employs TRBV6-5 and TRBJ2-7; the D gene is possibly TRBD2 (6 bases). The receptor was isolated from a woman in her thirties who had recovered from COVID-19. The sequenced material came from PBMCs or T cells enriched from blood (not recorded which). CDR3 amino acids: CASSYSYPGLGYEQYF. The CDR3 DNA reads TGTGCCAGCAGTTATAGTTACCCGGGACTGGGCTACGAGCAGTACTTC.